This TCR beta chain was recorded in a study of blood T cell repertoires in COVID-19. As for the study in general: Whether acute or convalescent, the COVID-19 samples came from the United States, Italy and Spain.

In the study's own analysis: Amplification from reference gene primers served as the basis for estimated nucleated cell counts. The table came from immunoSEQ multiplex PCR; TCRdb's copy has only in-frame clones and leaves some out. The V and J calls and clone size come from that table; D and trimming were worked out from the DNA. The sample yields 200,000 to 250,000 clones, about four fifths seen once. The length of the CDR3 is 14 residues. V lost 3 bases, J lost 3 bases, and 0 bases stayed unmatched. Germline CDR1 is SGHRS and CDR2 is YFSETQ. The clonotype was recovered from a woman aged 40 to 50 with acute or convalescent COVID-19. The J gene is TRBJ2-6, the V gene TRBV5-1; 7 bases match TRBD2. Material: peripheral blood. The CDR3 loop is CASSWDYGANVLTF. The DNA of the CDR3 is TGCGCCAGCAGCTGGGACTATGGGGCCAACGTCCTGACTTTC.